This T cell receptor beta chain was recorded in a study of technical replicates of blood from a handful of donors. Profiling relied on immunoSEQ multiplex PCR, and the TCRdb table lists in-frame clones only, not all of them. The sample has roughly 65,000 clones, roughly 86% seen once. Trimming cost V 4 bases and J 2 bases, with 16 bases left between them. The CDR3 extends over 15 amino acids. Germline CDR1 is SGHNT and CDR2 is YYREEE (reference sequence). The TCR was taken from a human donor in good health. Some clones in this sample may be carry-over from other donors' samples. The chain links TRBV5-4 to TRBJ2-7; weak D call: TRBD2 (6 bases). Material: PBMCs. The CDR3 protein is CASSPGGRSPYEQYF. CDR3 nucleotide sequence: TGTGCCAGCAGCCCTGGGGGGAGGTCCCCCTACGAGCAGTACTTC.